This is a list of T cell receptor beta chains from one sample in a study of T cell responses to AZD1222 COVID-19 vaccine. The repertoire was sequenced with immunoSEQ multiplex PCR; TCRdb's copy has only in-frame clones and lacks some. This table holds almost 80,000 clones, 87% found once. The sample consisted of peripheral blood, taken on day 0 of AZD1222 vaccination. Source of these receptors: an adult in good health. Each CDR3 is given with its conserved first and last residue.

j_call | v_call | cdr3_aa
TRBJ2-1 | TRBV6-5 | CASSPLGGHEQFF
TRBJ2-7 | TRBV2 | CASSSGSREYF
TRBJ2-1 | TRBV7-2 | CASSNRLAGDLEQFF
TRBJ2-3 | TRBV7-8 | CASSLQTSGSSDTQYF
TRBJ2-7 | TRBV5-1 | CASSLSGEREYF
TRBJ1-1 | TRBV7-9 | CASSLEGNIGTEAFF
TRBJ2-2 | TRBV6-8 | CASSLRVTGTGELFF
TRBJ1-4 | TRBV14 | CASSHGEKLFF
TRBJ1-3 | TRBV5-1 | CASSSTGSSGNTIYF
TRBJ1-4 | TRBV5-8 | CASRIVGATNEKLFF
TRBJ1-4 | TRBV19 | CASSIAAEKLFF
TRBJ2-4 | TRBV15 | CATSRAGGDGLRNIQYF
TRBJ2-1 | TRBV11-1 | CASSQKVVHNEQFF
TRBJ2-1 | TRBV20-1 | CSASNRGSYSYNEQFF
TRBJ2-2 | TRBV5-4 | CASSFQTTGELFF
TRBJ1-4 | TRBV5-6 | CASSSRGINGGEKLFF
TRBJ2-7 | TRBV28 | CASSFQGGYEQYF
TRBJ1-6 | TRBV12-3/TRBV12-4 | CASRGQGDSPLHF
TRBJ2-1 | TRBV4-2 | CASSQSIEDPQFF
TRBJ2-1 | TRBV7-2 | CASSLVAGGFSNEQFF
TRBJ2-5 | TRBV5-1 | CASSPWGRVDETQYF
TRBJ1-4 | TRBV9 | CASSFRGQDEKLFF
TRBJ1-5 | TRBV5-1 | CASSLQPGDQPQHF
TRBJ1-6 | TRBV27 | CASSLHPSAPNSPLHF
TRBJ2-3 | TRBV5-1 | CASSLARRGRDTDTQYF
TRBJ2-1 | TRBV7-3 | CASSLQTSGPNEQFF
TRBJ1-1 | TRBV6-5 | CASKGQRNTEAFF
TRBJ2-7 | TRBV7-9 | CASSLAGSTYEQYF
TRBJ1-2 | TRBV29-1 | CSVEGSYGYTF
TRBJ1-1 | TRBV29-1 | CSAGDTEAFF
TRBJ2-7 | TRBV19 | CASSQSAYEQYF
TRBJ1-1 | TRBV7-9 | CASSWNQGYTEAFF
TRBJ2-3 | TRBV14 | CASSLLGTSGADTQYF
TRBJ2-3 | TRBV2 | CASRRGTPRGDTQYF
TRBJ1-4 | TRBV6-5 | CASSRDDEEKLFF
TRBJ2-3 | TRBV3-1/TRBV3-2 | CASSRGLATDTQYF
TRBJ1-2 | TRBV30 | CAWSGTGDYGYTF
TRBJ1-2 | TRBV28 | CASSLPQVPYGYTF
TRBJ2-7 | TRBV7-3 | CASSFSSGTTYEQYF
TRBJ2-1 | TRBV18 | CASSPSAVTYNEQFF
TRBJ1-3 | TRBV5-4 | CASSLAGTAGGNTIYF
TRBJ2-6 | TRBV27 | CASSSAFITGANVLTF
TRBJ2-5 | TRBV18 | CASSTSQETQYF
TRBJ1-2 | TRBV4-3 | CASSQGTTGDYGYTF
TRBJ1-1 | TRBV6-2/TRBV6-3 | CASSNGMSGRGSRSTEAFF
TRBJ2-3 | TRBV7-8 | CASSFYYRQGGNTDTQYF
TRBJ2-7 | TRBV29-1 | CSVGQAIYEQYF
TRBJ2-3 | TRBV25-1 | CASSQGQGLTDTQYF
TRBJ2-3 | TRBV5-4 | CASSFAGGGADTQYF
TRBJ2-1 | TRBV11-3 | CASSPSSYNEQFF